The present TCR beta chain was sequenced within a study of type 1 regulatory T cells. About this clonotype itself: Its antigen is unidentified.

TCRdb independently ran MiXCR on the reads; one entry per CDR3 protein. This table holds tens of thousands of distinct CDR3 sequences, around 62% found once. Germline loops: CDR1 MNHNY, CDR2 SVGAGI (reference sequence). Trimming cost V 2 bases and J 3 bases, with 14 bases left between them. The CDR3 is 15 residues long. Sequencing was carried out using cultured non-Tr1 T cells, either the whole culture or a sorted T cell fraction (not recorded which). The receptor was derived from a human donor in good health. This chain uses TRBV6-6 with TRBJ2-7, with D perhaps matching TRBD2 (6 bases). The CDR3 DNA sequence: TGTGCCAGCAGTTACCCGTCGGCGCGGGACTACGAGCAGTACTTC. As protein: CASSYPSARDYEQYF.